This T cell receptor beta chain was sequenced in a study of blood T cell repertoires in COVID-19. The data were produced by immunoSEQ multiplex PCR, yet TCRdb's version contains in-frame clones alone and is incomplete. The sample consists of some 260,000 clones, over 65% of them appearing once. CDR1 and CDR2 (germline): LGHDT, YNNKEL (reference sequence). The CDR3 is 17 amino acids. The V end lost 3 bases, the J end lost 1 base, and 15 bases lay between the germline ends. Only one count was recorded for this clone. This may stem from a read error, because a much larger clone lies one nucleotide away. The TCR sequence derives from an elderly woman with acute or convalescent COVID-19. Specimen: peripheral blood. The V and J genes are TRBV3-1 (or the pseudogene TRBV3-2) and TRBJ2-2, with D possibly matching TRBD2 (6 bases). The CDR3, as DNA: TGTGCCAGCAGCCAGGGGGGACGGCTAATGAACACCGGGGAGCTGTTTTTT. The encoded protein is CASSQGGRLMNTGELFF.